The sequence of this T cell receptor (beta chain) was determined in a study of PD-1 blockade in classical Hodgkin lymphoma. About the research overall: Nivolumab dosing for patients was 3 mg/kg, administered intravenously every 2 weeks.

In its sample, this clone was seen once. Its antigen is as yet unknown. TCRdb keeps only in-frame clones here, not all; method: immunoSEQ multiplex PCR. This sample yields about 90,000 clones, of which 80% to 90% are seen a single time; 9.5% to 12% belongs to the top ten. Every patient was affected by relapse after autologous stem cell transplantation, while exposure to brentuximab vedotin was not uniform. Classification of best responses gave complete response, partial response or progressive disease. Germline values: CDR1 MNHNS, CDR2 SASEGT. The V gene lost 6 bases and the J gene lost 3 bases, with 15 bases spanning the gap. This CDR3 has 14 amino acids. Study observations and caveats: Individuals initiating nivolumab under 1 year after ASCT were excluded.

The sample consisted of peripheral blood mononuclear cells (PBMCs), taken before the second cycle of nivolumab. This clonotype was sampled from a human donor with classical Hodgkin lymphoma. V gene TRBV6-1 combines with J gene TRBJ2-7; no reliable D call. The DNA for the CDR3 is TGTGCCAGCAGAACCGGAGACGGTAGCTACGAGCAGTACTTC. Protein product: CASRTGDGSYEQYF.